Listed below are T cell receptor beta chains from one sample, sequenced in a study of blood T cell repertoires in COVID-19. Data came from immunoSEQ multiplex PCR; TCRdb stores just in-frame clones and leaves some out. The table includes about 45,000 clones, around 82% detected once. The sample was peripheral blood. The receptors derive from a woman older than 75 with acute or convalescent COVID-19. Each CDR3 is given with its conserved first and last residue. The order of the fields is J gene, clone size, D gene, V gene, CDR3 DNA, CDR3 protein. The D gene is left open where the match is weak. Size is stated for part of the rows, as once, few or many counts, or as a class when the clone is expanded.

J: TRBJ2-5
size: NA
D: TRBD1
V: TRBV27
DNA: TGTGCCAGCAGTTTAGGGACAGGGGGAGAGACCCAGTACTTC
CDR3: CASSLGTGGETQYF

J: TRBJ2-3
size: NA
D: NA
V: TRBV5-1
DNA: TGCGCCAGCAGCTCTTCAGGGGACGATACGCAGTATTTT
CDR3: CASSSSGDDTQYF

J: TRBJ2-7
size: NA
D: TRBD2
V: TRBV10-3
DNA: TGTGCCATCAGTGACCGACTAGCGGGAAGCTACGAGCAGTACTTC
CDR3: CAISDRLAGSYEQYF

J: TRBJ1-6
size: NA
D: NA
V: TRBV5-4
DNA: TGTGCCAGCAGCTCCACAGGGAATAATTCACCCCTCCACTTT
CDR3: CASSSTGNNSPLHF

J: TRBJ2-4
size: NA
D: TRBD2
V: TRBV4-1
DNA: TGCGCCAGCAGCCAAGATCTTAGCGGGAGGAACATTCAGTACTTC
CDR3: CASSQDLSGRNIQYF

J: TRBJ2-7
size: NA
D: NA
V: TRBV4-2
DNA: TGTGCCAGCAGCCAAGATGGGCAAAGCTACGAGCAGTACTTC
CDR3: CASSQDGQSYEQYF

J: TRBJ1-1
size: few
D: NA
V: TRBV14
DNA: TGTGCCAGCACCAGGGACACTGAAGCTTTCTTT
CDR3: CASTRDTEAFF

J: TRBJ2-1
size: NA
D: TRBD2
V: TRBV18
DNA: TGTGCCAGCTCACCCCCGGGACTAGCGGGAGTGGATGAGCAGTTCTTC
CDR3: CASSPPGLAGVDEQFF

J: TRBJ2-1
size: NA
D: NA
V: TRBV18
DNA: TGTGCCAGCTCACCTCTCTTCCCTGGAGGGGCCTACAATGAGCAGTTCTTC
CDR3: CASSPLFPGGAYNEQFF

J: TRBJ1-5
size: NA
D: TRBD1
V: TRBV5-8
DNA: TGTGCCAGCAGCTCGGGACAGGGATACATCTATCAGCCCCAGCATTTT
CDR3: CASSSGQGYIYQPQHF

J: TRBJ1-2
size: NA
D: TRBD1
V: TRBV19
DNA: TGTGCCAGTAGTATAGGAGGAGGGGGCAGATCCTATGGCTACACCTTC
CDR3: CASSIGGGGRSYGYTF

J: TRBJ2-3
size: NA
D: NA
V: TRBV11-2
DNA: TGTGCCAGCAGGCCGGTCGGACCGGGGTCAGATACGCAGTATTTT
CDR3: CASRPVGPGSDTQYF